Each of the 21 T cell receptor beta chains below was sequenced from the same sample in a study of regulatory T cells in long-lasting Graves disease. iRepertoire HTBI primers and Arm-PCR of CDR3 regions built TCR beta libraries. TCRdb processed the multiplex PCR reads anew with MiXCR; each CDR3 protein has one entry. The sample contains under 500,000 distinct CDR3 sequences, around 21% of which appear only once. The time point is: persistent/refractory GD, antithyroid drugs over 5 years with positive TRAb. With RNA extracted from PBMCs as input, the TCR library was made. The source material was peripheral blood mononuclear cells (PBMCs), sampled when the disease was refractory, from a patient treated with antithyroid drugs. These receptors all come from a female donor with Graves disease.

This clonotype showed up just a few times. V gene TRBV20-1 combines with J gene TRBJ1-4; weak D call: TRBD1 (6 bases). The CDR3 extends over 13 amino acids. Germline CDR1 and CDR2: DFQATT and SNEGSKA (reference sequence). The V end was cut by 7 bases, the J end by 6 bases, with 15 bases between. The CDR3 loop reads CSGRRGGDEKLFF. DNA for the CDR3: TGCAGTGGCAGAAGGGGGGGAGATGAAAAACTGTTTTTT.

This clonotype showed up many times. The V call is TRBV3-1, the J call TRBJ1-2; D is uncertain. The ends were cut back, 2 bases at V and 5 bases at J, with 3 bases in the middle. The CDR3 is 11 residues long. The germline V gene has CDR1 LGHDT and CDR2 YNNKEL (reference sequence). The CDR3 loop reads CASSQQYGYTF. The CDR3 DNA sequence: TGTGCCAGCAGCCAACAATATGGCTACACCTTC.

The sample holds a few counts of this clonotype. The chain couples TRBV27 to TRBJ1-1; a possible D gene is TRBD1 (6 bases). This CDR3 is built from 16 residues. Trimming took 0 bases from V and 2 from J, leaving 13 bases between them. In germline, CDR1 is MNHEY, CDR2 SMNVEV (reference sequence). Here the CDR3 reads CASSLSGASPNTEAFF. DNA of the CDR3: TGTGCCAGCAGTTTATCGGGGGCATCACCCAACACTGAAGCTTTCTTT.

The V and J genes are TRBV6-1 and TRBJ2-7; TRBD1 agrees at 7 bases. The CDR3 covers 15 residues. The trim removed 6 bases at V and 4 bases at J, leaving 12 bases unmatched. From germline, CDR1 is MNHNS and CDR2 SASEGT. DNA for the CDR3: TGTGCCAGCAGGAGATCACAGGGGAATAAGTACGAGCAGTACTTC. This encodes CASRRSQGNKYEQYF.

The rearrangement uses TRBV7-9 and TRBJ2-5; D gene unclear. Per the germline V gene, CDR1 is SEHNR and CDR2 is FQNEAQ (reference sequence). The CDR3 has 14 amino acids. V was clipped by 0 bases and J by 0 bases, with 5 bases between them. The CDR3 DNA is TGTGCCAGCAGCTTAGCGGGCAACCAAGAGACCCAGTACTTC. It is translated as CASSLAGNQETQYF.

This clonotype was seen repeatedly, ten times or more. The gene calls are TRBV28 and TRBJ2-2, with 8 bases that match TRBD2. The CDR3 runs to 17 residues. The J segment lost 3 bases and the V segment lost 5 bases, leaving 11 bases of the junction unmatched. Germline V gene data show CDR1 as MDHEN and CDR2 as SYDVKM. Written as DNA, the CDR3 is TGTGCCAGCAGTCTCCCCCCGGGGGGGCGCGACACCGGGGAGCTGTTTTTT. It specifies CASSLPPGGRDTGELFF.

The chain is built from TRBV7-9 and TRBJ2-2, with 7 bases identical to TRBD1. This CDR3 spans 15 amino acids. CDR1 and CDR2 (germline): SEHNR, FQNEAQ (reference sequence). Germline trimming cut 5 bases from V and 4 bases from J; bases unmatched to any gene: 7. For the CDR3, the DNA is TGTGCCAGCAGCACAATACAGGGGCTCACCGGGGAGCTGTTTTTT. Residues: CASSTIQGLTGELFF.

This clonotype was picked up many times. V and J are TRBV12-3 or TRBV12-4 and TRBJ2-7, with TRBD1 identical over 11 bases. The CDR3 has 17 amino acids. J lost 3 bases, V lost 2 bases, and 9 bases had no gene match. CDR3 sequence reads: CASSLRTGGPADYEQYF. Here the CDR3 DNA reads TGTGCCAGCAGTTTAAGGACAGGGGGCCCTGCCGACTACGAGCAGTACTTC.

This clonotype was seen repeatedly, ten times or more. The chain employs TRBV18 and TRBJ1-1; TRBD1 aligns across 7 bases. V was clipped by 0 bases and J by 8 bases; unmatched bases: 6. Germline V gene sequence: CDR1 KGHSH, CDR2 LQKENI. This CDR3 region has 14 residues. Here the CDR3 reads CASSPPGQREEAFF. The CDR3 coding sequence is TGTGCCAGCTCACCACCGGGACAGCGTGAGGAAGCTTTCTTT.

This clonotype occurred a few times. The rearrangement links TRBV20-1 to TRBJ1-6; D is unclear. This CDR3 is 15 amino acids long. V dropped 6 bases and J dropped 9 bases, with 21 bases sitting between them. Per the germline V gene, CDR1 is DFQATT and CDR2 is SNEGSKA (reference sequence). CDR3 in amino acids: CSANSDSRWSSPLHF. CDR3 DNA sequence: TGCAGTGCAAACAGTGACTCCAGATGGAGTTCACCCCTCCACTTT.

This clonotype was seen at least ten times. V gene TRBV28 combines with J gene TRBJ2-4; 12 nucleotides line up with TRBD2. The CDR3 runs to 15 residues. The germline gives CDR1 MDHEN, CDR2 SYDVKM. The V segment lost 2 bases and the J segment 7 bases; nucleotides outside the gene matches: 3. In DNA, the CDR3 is TGTGCCAGCAGTTTAGGACTAGCGGGACCGAACATTCAGTACTTC. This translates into CASSLGLAGPNIQYF. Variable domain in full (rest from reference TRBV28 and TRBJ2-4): DVKVTQSSRYLVKRTGEKVFLECVQDMDHENMFWYRQDPGLGLRLIYFSYDVKMKEKGDIPEGYSVSREKKERFSLILESASTNQTSMYLCASSLGLAGPNIQYFGAGTRLSVL.

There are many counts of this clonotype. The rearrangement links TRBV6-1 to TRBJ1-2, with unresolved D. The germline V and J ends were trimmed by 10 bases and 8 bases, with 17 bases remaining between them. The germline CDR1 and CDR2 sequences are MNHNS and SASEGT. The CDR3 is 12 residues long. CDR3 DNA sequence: TGTGCCACCTCTCCGAGGGCGGAGGGCTACACCTTC. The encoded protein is CATSPRAEGYTF.

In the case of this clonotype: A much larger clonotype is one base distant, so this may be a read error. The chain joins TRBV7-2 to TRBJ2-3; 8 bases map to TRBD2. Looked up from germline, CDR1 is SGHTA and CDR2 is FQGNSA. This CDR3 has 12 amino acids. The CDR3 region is CASSPGGDTRYF. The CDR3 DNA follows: TGTGCCAGCAGCCCGGGGGGGGATACGCGGTATTTT.

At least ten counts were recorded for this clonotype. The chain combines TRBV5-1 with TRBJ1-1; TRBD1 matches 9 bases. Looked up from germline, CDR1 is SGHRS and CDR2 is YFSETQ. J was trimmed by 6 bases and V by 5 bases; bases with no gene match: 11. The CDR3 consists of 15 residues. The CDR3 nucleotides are TGCGCCAGCAGGGCCGGGACAGGGTTTCTTTCTGAAGCTTTCTTT. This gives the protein CASRAGTGFLSEAFF.

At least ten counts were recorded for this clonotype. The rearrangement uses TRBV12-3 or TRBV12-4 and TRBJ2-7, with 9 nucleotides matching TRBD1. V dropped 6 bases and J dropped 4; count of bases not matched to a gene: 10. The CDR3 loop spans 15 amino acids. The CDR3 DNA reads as TGTGCCAGCAGGAAAAGGACAGGGGTGGCGTACGAGCAGTACTTC. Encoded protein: CASRKRTGVAYEQYF.

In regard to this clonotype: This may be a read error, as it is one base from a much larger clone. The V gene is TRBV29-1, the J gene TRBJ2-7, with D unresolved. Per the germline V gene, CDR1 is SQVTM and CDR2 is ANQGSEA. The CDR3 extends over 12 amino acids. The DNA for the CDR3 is TGCGGCGTCACCACGACCTCCTACGAGCAGTACTTC. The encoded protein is CGVTTTSYEQYF.

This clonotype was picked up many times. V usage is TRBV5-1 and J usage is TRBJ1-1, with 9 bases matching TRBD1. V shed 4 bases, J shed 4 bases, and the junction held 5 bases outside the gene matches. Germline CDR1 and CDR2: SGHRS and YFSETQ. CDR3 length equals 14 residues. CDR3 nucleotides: TGCGCCAGCAGCGGCCCGGACAGGGGCACTGAAGCTTTCTTT. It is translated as CASSGPDRGTEAFF.

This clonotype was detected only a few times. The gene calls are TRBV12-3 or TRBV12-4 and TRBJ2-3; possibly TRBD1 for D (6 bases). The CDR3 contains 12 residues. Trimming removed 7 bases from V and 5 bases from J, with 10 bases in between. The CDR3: CASTEGGDTQYF. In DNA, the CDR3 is TGTGCCAGCACCGAAGGGGGAGATACGCAGTATTTT.

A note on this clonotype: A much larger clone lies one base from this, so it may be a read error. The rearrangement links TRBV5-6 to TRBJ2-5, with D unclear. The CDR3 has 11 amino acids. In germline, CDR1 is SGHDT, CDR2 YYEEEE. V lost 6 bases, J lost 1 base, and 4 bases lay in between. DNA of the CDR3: TGTGCCAGCACTACCCAAGAGACCCAGTACTTC. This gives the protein CASTTQETQYF.

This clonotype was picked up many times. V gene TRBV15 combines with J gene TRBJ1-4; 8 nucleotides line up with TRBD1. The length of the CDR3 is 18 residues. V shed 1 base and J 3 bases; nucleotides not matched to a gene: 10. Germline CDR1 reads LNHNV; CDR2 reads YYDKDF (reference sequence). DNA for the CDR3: TGTGCCACCAGCAGAGGCCCCGGGACAGGCGGGTCTAATGAAAAACTGTTTTTT. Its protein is CATSRGPGTGGSNEKLFF.

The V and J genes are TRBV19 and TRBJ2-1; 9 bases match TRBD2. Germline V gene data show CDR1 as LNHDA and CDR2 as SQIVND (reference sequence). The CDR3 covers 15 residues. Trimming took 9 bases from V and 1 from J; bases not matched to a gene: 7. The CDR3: CASSGTSGSYNEQFF. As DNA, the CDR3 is TGTGCCAGCTCAGGAACTAGCGGGTCCTACAATGAGCAGTTCTTC. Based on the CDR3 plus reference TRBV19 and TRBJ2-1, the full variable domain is DGGITQSPKYLFRKEGQNVTLSCEQNLNHDAMYWYRQDPGQGLRLIYYSQIVNDFQKGDIAEGYSVSREKKESFPLTVTSAQKNPTAFYLCASSGTSGSYNEQFFGPGTRLTVL.